The present TCR beta chain was sequenced within a study of cytomegalovirus exposure and HLA in healthy donors. The CDR3 is made up of 18 amino acids. Germline trimming cut 2 bases from V and 5 bases from J; bases unmatched to any gene: 17. CDR1 is MGHDK, CDR2 SYGVNS, per germline. The PCR had 60 Vbeta and 13 Jbeta primers. Here immunoSEQ multiplex PCR was the method, and the copy in TCRdb shows in-frame clones only, minus some. Altogether about 110,000 clones are present, about 12% being singletons, with the ten largest covering about 16%. This clonotype originated in a man aged 40-49 years in good health and CMV-seropositive. The sequencing input was PBMCs. The rearrangement links TRBV25-1 to TRBJ2-5; 7 bases are shared with TRBD2. CDR3 DNA: TGTGCCAGCAGTGAAGGGGGGGACGAGGTATTAAAGGGGGAGACCCAGTACTTC. Amino acid sequence: CASSEGGDEVLKGETQYF.